This TCR beta chain was recorded in a study of blood T cell repertoires in COVID-19. Repertoires were generated with immunoSEQ multiplex PCR, while TCRdb's copy carries only in-frame clones and drops some. The sample records 200,000 to 300,000 clones, approximately 89% being singletons. Trimming cost V 4 bases and J 7 bases, with 10 bases left between them. The length of the CDR3 is 13 residues. The clonotype comes from a middle-aged woman with acute COVID-19. Sequenced: PBMCs or T cells enriched from blood (not recorded which). The chain carries TRBV12-3 or TRBV12-4 and TRBJ1-4; a weak D match, TRBD1 (5 bases). The CDR3 nucleotides read TGTGCCAGCAGTTCAGTCAGGGCTGAAAAACTGTTTTTT. Translated: CASSSVRAEKLFF.